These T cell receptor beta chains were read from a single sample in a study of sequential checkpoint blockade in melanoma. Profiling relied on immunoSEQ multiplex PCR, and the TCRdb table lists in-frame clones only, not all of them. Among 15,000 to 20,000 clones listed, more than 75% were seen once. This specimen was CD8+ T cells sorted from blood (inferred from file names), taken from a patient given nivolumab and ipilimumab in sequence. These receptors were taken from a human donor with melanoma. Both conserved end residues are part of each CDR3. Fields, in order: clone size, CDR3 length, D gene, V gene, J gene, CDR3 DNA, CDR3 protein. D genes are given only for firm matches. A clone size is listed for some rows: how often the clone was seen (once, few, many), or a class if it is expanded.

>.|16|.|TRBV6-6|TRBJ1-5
TGTGCCAGCAGCCTTGGTCGTGGTGGCAGCAATCAGCCCCAGCATTTT
CASSLGRGGSNQPQHF
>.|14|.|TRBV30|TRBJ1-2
TGTGCCTGGAGTGTGGGCAGTTGGGCTGGTGGCTACACCTTC
CAWSVGSWAGGYTF
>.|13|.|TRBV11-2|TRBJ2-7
TGTGCCAGCAGCTTTGGGGCGGTCTACGAGCAGTACTTC
CASSFGAVYEQYF
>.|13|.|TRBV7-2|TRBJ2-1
TGTGCCAGCAGTCCTAGGCCCTACAATGAGCAGTTCTTC
CASSPRPYNEQFF
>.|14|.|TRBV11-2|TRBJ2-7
TGTGCCAGCAGCTTAGGGGGCGGGGGCTTCGAGCAGTACTTC
CASSLGGGGFEQYF
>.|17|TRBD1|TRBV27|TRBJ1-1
TGTGCCAGCAGTTTATCGATCTCCGGGACAGGGCCTGGTGAAGCTTTCTTT
CASSLSISGTGPGEAFF
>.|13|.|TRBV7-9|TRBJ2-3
TGTGCCAGCAGCTTAGTTCTCACAGATACGCAGTATTTT
CASSLVLTDTQYF
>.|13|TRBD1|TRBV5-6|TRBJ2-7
TGTGCCAGCAGCTTGGCACAGGGGCTCGAGCAGTACTTC
CASSLAQGLEQYF
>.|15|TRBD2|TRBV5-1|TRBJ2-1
TGCGCCAGCAGCTTCGGACTAGCGGGCTACAATGAGCAGTTCTTC
CASSFGLAGYNEQFF
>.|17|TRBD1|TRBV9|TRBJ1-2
TGTGCCAGCAGCCCCCGGACAGGGGTTTTCGCTAACTATGGCTACACCTTC
CASSPRTGVFANYGYTF
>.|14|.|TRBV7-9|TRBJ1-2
TGTGCCAGCAGCTCCGCCCCGGGACTTTATGGCTACACCTTC
CASSSAPGLYGYTF
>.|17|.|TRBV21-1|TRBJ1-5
TGTGCCAGCAGATCATCACTAGCTACTTGGCATCATCAGCCCCAGCATTTT
CASRSSLATWHHQPQHF
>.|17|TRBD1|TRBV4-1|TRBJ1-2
TGCGCCAGCAGCCAAGAAACAGGGGCTTTAACTAACTATGGCTACACCTTC
CASSQETGALTNYGYTF
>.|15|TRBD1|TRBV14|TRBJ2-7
TGTGCCAGCAGCCAAGGAGGGACAGGGATGGACGAGCAGTACTTC
CASSQGGTGMDEQYF
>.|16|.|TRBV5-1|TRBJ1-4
TGCGCCAGCAGCCTGGTGCCCGGAGCAACTAATGAAAAACTGTTTTTT
CASSLVPGATNEKLFF
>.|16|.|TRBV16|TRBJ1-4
TGTGCCAGCAGCCAATTCGAGGGCGACATAGGTGAAAAACTGTTTTTT
CASSQFEGDIGEKLFF
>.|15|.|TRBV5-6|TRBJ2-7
TGTGCCAGCAGCGCCTACAGGGTAGAACGCTACGAGCAGTACTTC
CASSAYRVERYEQYF
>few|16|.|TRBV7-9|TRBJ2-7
TGTGCCAGCAGCTCGGACTTCAGGGGTGGACCCTACGAGCAGTACTTC
CASSSDFRGGPYEQYF
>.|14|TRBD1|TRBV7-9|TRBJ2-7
TGTGCCAGCAGCTCCCGGGACAGATCCTACGAGCAGTACTTC
CASSSRDRSYEQYF
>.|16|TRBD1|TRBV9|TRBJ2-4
TGTGCCAGCAGCACAGGGACAGGCCTAGCCAAAAACATTCAGTACTTC
CASSTGTGLAKNIQYF
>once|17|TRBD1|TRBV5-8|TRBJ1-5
TGTGCCAGCAGCCTACGACAGGGGGCTAGAGGCAATCAGCCCCAGCATTTT
CASSLRQGARGNQPQHF
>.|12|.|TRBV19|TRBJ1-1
TGTGCCAGTAGTATTTGGGGCTTTGAAGCTTTCTTT
CASSIWGFEAFF
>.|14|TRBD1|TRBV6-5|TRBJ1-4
TGTGCCAGCAGGGGCGACAGGGTAAATGAAAAACTGTTTTTT
CASRGDRVNEKLFF
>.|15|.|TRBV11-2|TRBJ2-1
TGTGCCAGCAGCTTAGCGTCGGGGAGCGGGAATGAGCAGTTCTTC
CASSLASGSGNEQFF
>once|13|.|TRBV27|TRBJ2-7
TGTGCCAGCAGTTTAGCCCCAGGCTACGAGCAGTACTTC
CASSLAPGYEQYF
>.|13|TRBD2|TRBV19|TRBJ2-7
TGTGCCAGTAGCCTTAGCGGGAGCTACGAGCAGTACTTC
CASSLSGSYEQYF
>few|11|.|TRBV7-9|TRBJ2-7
TGTGCCAGCAGCCATTCCTACGAGCAGTACTTC
CASSHSYEQYF
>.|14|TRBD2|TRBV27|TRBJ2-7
TGTGCCAGCAGTTTATTCGGGGGGGGCGGCGAGCAGTACTTC
CASSLFGGGGEQYF
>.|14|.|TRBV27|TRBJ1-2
TGTGCCAGCAGTTTCACAGGGCTTGGTAGTGGCTACACCTTC
CASSFTGLGSGYTF
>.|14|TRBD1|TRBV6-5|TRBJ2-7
TGTGCCAGCAGTCTGGGACAGGGGGTCATCGAGCAGTACTTC
CASSLGQGVIEQYF
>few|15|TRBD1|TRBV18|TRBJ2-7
TGTGCCAGCTCACCGACAGGGGGAAGGTTCTACGAGCAGTACTTC
CASSPTGGRFYEQYF
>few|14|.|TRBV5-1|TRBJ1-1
TGCGCCAGCAGCCCCTGGGAGGGAAGTCCTGAAGCTTTCTTT
CASSPWEGSPEAFF
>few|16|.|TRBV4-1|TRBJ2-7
TGCGCCAGCAGCCAAGATCTGGCCAGGGGCAGGGACGAGCAGTACTTC
CASSQDLARGRDEQYF
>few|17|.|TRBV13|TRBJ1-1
TGTGCCAGCAGCTTATCTGCGAACCTACCTTTTAACACTGAAGCTTTCTTT
CASSLSANLPFNTEAFF
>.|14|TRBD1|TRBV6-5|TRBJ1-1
TGTGCCAGCAGGCCGGACAGGGTAGGCACTGAAGCTTTCTTT
CASRPDRVGTEAFF
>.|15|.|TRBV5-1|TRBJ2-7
TGCGCCAGCAGCCCAGGGACTTCTAGCTCCTACGAGCAGTACTTC
CASSPGTSSSYEQYF
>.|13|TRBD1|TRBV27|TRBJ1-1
TGTGCCAGCAGCCCAGGGGGCGGGACTGAAGCTTTCTTT
CASSPGGGTEAFF
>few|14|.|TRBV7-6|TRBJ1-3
TGTGCCAGCAGCTTCGGACAAAGTGGAAACACCATATATTTT
CASSFGQSGNTIYF
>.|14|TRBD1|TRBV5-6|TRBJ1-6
TGTGCCAGCAGCTTGGGACAGGGTAATTCACCCCTCCACTTT
CASSLGQGNSPLHF
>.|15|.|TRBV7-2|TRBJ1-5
TGTGCCAGCAGCTTAGTACCTAATAGCAATCAGCCCCAGCATTTT
CASSLVPNSNQPQHF
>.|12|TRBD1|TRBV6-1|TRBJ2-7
TGTGCCAGCAGTGAAGGGGGACAGAGCCCCTACTTC
CASSEGGQSPYF
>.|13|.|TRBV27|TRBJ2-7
TGTGCCAGCAGTTTATCGGACACCTTGGAGCAGTACTTC
CASSLSDTLEQYF
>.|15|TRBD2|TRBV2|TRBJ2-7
TGTGCCAGCACCGGGACTAGCGGGAGTACCTACGAGCAGTACTTC
CASTGTSGSTYEQYF
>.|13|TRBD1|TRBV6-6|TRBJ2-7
TGTGCCAGTTTGGACAGGGTGGGGTACGAGCAGTACTTC
CASLDRVGYEQYF
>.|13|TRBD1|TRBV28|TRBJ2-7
TGTGCCAGCAGTGGCCAGGGGGCCCACGAGCAGTACTTC
CASSGQGAHEQYF